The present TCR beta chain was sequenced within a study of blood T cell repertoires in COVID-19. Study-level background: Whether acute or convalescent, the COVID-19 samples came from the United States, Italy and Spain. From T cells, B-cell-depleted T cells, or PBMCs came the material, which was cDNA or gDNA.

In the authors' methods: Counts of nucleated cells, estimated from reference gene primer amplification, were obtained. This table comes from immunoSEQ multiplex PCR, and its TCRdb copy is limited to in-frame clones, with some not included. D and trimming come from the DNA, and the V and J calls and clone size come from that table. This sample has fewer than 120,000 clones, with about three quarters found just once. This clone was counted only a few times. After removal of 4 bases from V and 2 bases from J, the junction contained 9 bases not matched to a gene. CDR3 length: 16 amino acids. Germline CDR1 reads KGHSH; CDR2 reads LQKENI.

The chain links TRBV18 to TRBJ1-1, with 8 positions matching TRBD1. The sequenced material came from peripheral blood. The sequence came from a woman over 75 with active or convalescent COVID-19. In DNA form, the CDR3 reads TGTGCCAGCTCACGGGAGCAGGGGGCAAGAAACACTGAAGCTTTCTTT. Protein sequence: CASSREQGARNTEAFF.